This T cell receptor (beta chain) is from a study of T cells in Graves' hyperthyroidism and ophthalmopathy. Looked up from germline, CDR1 is SEHNR and CDR2 is FQNEAQ (reference sequence). Between the trimmed V and J ends, which lost 4 bases and 5 bases, there was a span of 12 bases. The CDR3 spans 14 residues. This clonotype was seen a handful of times. It was RNA transcripts that yielded the amplified TCR beta CDR3 regions. First-round RT-PCR of the TCR CDR3 relied on the HTBI primer set. One entry per CDR3 protein, called by TCRdb with MiXCR from the multiplex PCR reads. The sample has approximately 400,000 distinct CDR3 sequences, approximately 14% seen once.

The sequencing input was blood. This TCR derives from a woman under 40 with Graves' ophthalmopathy. This chain links TRBV7-9 with TRBJ2-4; a possible D gene is TRBD2 (7 bases). CDR3 sequence: CASSSRGGQNIQYF. CDR3 nucleotide sequence: TGTGCCAGCAGCTCTAGGGGGGGACAAAACATTCAGTACTTC.